This T cell receptor (beta chain) was observed in a study of T cell changes during pregnancy in multiple sclerosis. CDR1 MDHEN and CDR2 SYDVKM come from the germline V gene. J gave up 6 bases and V 5 bases, and 4 bases lay outside the gene matches. The CDR3 length is 13 residues. Profiled with immunoSEQ multiplex PCR; TCRdb holds only in-frame clones, not every one. Counted here are roughly 70,000 clones, 80% to 95% occurring once; the ten biggest clones make up about 2.3%. The chain carries TRBV28 and TRBJ1-5, with 7 bases fitting TRBD1. The TCR comes from a female donor with multiple sclerosis, enrolled in a pregnancy study. The sample consisted of peripheral blood, taken in the first trimester of pregnancy. The CDR3 protein is CASSDRDGQPQHF. CDR3 nucleotides: TGTGCCAGCAGTGACAGGGATGGTCAGCCCCAGCATTTT.